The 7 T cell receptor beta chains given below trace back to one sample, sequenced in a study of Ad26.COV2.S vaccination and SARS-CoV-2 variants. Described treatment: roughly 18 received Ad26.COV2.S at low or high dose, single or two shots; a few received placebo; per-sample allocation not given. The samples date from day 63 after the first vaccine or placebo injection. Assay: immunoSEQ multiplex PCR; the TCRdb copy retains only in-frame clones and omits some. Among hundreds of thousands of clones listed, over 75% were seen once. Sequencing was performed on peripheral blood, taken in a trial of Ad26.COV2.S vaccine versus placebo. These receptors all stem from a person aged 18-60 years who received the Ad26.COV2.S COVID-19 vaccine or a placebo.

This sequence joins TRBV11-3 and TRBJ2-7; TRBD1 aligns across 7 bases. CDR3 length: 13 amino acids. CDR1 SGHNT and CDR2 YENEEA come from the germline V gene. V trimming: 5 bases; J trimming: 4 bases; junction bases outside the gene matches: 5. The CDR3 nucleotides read TGTGCCAGCAGCCAACGACAGGGATACGAGCAGTACTTC. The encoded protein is CASSQRQGYEQYF. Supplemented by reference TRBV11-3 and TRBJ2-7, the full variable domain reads EAGVVQSPRYKIIEKKQPVAFWCNPISGHNTLYWYLQNLGQGPELLIRYENEEAVDDSQLPKDRFSAERLKGVDSTLKIQPAELGDSAVYLCASSQRQGYEQYFGPGTRLTVT.

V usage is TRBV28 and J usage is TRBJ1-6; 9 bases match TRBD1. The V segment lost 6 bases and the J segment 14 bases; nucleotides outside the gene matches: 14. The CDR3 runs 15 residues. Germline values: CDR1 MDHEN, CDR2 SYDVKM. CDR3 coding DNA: TGTGCCAGCAGGGCCGGGACAGGGAATTCTAGAGCCCTCCACTTT. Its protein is CASRAGTGNSRALHF.

In DNA form, the CDR3 reads TGTGCCAGCTCCGGATCGATGGCGGTAGAGCAGTTCTTC. It encodes CASSGSMAVEQFF. The rearrangement links TRBV11-3 to TRBJ2-1, with D unclear. The CDR3 runs to 13 residues. The V end was cut by 8 bases, the J end by 10 bases, with 18 bases between. Looked up from germline, CDR1 is SGHNT and CDR2 is YENEEA.

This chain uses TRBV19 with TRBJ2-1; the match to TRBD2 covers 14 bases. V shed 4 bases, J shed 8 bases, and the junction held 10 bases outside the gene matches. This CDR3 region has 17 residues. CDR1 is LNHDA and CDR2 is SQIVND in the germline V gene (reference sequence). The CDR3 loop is CASSTRLAGGPVDEQFF. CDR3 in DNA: TGTGCCAGTAGTACCAGACTAGCGGGAGGGCCTGTGGATGAGCAGTTCTTC.

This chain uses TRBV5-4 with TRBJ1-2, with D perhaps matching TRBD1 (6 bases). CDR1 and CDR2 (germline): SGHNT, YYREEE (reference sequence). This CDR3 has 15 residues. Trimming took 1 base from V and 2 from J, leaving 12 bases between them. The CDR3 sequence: CASSLPGAINYGYTF. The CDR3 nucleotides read TGTGCCAGCAGCTTGCCAGGGGCAATCAACTATGGCTACACCTTC. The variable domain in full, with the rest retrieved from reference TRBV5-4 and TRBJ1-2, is ETGVTQSPTHLIKTRGQQVTLRCSSQSGHNTVSWYQQALGQGPQFIFQYYREEENGRGNFPPRFSGLQFPNYSSELNVNALELDDSALYLCASSLPGAINYGYTFGSGTRLTVV.

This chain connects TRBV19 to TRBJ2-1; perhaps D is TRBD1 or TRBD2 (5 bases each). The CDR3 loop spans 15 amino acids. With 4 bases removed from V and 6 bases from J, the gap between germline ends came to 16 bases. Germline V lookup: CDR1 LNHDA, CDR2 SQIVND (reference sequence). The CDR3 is CASSTTGFGGNEQFF. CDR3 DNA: TGTGCCAGTAGTACCACAGGATTTGGGGGCAATGAGCAGTTCTTC.

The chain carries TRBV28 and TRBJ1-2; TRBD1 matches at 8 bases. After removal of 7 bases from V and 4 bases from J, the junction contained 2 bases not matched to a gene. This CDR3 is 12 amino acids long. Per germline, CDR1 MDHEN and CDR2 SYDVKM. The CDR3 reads CASMDRAYGYTF. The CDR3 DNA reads TGTGCCAGCATGGACAGGGCCTATGGCTACACCTTC.